These 2 T cell receptor beta chains were sequenced from one sample in a study of T cell changes during pregnancy in multiple sclerosis. Assay used: immunoSEQ multiplex PCR; TCRdb lists only in-frame clones, some missing. The sample shows about 28,000 clones, more than 85% of them seen only once. The source was CD4+ T cells from peripheral blood mononuclear cells, collected in the first trimester of pregnancy. These receptors originate from a female donor in good health, enrolled as a control in a pregnancy study.

The rearrangement joins TRBV5-1 to TRBJ1-3; D remains unclear. The CDR3 length is 17 residues. Germline V CDR1 and CDR2: SGHRS, YFSETQ. Trimming removed 0 bases from V and 0 bases from J, with 13 bases in between. The CDR3 DNA is TGCGCCAGCAGCTTGGGGGTCGGCGGAATCTCTGGAAACACCATATATTTT. Its protein product is CASSLGVGGISGNTIYF.

This sequence joins TRBV2 and TRBJ2-3; TRBD1 is a possible D gene (6 bases). Trimming removed 7 bases from V and 2 bases from J, with 10 bases in between. The CDR3 runs 13 residues. Germline V CDR1 and CDR2: SNHLY, FYNNEI. The CDR3 reads CASTQGLTDTQYF. The DNA for the CDR3 is TGTGCCAGCACCCAGGGGCTCACAGATACGCAGTATTTT.